Listed below are T cell receptor beta chains from one sample, sequenced in a study of T cells in Graves' hyperthyroidism and ophthalmopathy. One entry per CDR3 protein results from TCRdb running MiXCR on the multiplex PCR reads. The sample has about 550,000 distinct CDR3 sequences, less than 25% seen once; the top ten hold approximately 26%. Material: blood. Receptors originate from a man aged 18 to 30 with Graves' hyperthyroidism. CDR3s include the opening cysteine and the closing phenylalanine or tryptophan. Fields, in order: clone size, D gene, J gene, V gene, CDR3 protein, CDR3 DNA. The D gene is left open where the match is weak. For some rows the clone size is stated as once, few or many, or as a class when expanded; others skip it.

>many|-|TRBJ2-5|TRBV4-1
CASSQGRGNLQRTQYF
TGCGCCAGCAGCCAGGGGCGAGGCAACCTCCAGCGGACCCAGTACTTC
>many|-|TRBJ1-5|TRBV19
CASSSQGWSGNQPQHF
TGTGCCAGTAGTTCTCAGGGGTGGTCGGGCAATCAGCCCCAGCATTTT
>many|-|TRBJ1-3|TRBV28
CASSLMGGSSGNTIYF
TGTGCCAGCAGTTTAATGGGGGGCAGCTCTGGAAACACCATATATTTT
>-|TRBD1|TRBJ2-7|TRBV7-9
CASSLGPRQGYEQYF
TGTGCCAGCAGCTTAGGTCCGAGACAGGGGTACGAGCAGTACTTC
>many|-|TRBJ2-7|TRBV12-3/TRBV12-4
CASSSNTQQYF
TGTGCCAGCAGTTCGAACACCCAGCAGTACTTC
>many|-|TRBJ2-5|TRBV6-1
CASSGRPQETQYF
TGTGCCAGCAGTGGGAGGCCGCAAGAGACCCAGTACTTC
>many|TRBD1|TRBJ1-3|TRBV6-2/TRBV6-3
CASSREQGAPGNTIYF
TGTGCCAGCAGTCGAGAACAGGGGGCGCCTGGAAACACCATATATTTT
>few|TRBD1|TRBJ1-1|TRBV7-9
CASSWGQQAFF
TGTGCCAGCAGCTGGGGACAGCAAGCTTTCTTT
>-|-|TRBJ2-5|TRBV7-2
CASSSDSTGPPQYF
TGTGCCAGCAGCTCGGACTCAACCGGCCCACCCCAGTACTTC
>-|TRBD2|TRBJ2-7|TRBV20-1
CSDQLAGGFYEQYF
TGCAGTGACCAGCTAGCGGGAGGTTTCTACGAGCAGTACTTC
>-|-|TRBJ1-1|TRBV30
CAWSVLVRATEAFF
TGTGCCTGGAGTGTACTGGTCAGGGCGACTGAAGCTTTCTTT